This T cell receptor (beta chain) was found in a study of blood T cell repertoires in COVID-19. This CDR3 contains 14 residues. CDR1 is SGHVS and CDR2 is FQNEAQ in the germline V gene. V was trimmed by 5 bases and J by 2 bases, leaving 12 bases between them. The data were produced by immunoSEQ multiplex PCR, yet TCRdb's version contains in-frame clones alone and is incomplete. Seen here are 85,000 or so clones, 86% observed once, and the top ten hold 25% to 30%. The chain carries TRBV7-8 and TRBJ1-2; a possible D gene is TRBD1 (5 bases). The sequence was obtained from a man aged 50-59 years with active or convalescent COVID-19. The sequenced material came from peripheral blood. CDR3 bases: TGTGCCAGCAGCCTCGGGACTTCCAACTATGGCTACACCTTC. Its translation: CASSLGTSNYGYTF.